This T cell receptor (beta chain) appears in the sequencing data of a study of blood T cell repertoires in COVID-19. Study at large: Both acute and convalescent COVID-19 samples were obtained from the United States, Italy and Spain. Nucleic acid was either cDNA or gDNA, and it came from T cells, B-cell-depleted T cells, or PBMCs.

Original handling: Using reference gene primer amplification, nucleated cell counts were estimated. Profiling relied on immunoSEQ multiplex PCR, and the TCRdb table lists in-frame clones only, not all of them. That table gives V, J and clone size, and the DNA gave D and trimming. The table includes 70,000 or so clones, around nine tenths detected once. The germline gives CDR1 SEHNR, CDR2 FQNEAQ (reference sequence). V lost 4 bases and J lost 8, with 12 bases in between. CDR3 length equals 13 residues. The chain links TRBV7-9 to TRBJ2-4; D call uncertain. The sequenced material came from peripheral blood. This clonotype was obtained from a woman older than 75 with active or convalescent COVID-19. CDR3 residues: CASSSISQDIQYF. DNA of the CDR3: TGTGCCAGCAGCTCGATAAGCCAAGACATTCAGTACTTC.